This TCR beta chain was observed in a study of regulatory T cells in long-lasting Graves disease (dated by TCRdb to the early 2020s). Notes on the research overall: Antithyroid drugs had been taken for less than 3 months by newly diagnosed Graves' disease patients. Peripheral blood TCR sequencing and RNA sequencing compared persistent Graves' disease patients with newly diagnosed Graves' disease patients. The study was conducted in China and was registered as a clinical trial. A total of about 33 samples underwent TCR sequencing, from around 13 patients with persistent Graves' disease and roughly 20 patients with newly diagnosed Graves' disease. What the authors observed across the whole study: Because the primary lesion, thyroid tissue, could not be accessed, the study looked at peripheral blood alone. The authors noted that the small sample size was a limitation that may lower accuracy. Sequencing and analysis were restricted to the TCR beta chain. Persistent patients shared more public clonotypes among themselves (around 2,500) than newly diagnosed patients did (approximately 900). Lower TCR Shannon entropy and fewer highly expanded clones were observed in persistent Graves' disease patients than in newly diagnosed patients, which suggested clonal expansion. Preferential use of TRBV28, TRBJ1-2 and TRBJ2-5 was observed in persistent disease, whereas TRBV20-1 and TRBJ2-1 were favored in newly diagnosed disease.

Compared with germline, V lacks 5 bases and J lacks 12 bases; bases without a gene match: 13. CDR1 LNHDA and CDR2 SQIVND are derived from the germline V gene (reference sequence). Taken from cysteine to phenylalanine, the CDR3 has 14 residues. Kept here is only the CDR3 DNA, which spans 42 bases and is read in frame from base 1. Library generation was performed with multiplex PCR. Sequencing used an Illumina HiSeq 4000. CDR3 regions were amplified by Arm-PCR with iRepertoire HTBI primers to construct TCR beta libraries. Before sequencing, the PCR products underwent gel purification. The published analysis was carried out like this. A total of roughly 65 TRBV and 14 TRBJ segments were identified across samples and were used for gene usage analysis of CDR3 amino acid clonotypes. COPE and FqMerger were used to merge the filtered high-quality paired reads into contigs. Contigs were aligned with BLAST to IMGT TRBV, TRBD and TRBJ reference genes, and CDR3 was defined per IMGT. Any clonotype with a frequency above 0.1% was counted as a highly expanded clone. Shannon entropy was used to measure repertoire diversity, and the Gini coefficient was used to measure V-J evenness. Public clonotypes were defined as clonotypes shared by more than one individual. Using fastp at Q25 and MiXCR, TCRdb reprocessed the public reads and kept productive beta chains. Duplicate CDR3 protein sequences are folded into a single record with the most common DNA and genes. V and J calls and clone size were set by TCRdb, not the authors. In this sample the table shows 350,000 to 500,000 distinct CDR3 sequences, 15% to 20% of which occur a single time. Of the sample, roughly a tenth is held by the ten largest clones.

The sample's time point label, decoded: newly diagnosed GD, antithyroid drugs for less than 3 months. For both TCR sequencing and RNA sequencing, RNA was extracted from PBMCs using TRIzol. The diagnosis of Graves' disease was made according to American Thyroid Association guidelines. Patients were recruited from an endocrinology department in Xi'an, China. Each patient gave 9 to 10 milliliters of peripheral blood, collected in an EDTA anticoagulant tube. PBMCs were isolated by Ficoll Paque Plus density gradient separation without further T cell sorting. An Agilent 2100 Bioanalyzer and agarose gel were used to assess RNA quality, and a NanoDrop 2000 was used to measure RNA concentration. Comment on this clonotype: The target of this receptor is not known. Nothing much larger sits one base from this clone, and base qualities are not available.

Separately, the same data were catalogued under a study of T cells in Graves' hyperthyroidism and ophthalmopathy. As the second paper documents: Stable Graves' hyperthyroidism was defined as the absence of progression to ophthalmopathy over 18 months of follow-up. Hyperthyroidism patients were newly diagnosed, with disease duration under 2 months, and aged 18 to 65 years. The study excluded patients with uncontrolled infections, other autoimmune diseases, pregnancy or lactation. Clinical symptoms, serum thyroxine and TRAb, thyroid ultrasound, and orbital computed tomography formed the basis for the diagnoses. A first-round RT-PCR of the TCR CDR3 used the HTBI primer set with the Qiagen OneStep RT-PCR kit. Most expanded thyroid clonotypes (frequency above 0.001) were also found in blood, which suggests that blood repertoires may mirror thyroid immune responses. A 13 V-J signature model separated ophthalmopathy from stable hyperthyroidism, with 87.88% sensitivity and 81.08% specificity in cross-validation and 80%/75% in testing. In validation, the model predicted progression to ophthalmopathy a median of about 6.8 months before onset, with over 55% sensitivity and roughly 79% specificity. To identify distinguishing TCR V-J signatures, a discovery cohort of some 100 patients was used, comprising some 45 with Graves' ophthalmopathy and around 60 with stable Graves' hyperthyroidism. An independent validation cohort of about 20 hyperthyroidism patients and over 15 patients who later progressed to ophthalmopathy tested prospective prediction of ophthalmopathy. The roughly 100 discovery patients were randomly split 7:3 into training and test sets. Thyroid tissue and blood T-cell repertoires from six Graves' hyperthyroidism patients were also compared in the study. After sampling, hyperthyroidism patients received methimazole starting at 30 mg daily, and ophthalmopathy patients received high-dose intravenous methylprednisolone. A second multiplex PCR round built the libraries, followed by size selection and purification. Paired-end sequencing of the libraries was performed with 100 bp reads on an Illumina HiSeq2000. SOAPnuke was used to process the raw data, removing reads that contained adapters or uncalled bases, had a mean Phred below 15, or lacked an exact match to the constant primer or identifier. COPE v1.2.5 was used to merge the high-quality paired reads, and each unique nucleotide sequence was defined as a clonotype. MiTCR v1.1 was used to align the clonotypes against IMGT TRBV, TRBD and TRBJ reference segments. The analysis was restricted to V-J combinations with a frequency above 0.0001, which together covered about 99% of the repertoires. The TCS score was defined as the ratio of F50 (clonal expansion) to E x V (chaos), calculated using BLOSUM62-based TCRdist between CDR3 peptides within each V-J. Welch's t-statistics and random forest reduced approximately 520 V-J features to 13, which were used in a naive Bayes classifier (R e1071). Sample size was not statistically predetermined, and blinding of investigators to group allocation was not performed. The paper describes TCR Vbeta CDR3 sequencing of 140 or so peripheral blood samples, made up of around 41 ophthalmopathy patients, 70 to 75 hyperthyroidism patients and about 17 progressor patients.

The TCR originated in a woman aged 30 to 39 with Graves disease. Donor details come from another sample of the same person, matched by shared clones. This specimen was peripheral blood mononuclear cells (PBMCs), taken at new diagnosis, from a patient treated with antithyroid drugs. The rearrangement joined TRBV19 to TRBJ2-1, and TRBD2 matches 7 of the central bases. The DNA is TGTGCCAGTAGTCTCCAATGGGGGGGAGTCTTGCAGTTCTTC. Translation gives CASSLQWGGVLQFF.